This T cell receptor beta chain was retrieved from a study of identical twins. The study, taken as a whole, reports: Memory repertoires showed no such pattern, whereas abundant cord blood beta clonotypes carried fewer insertions. Twin pairs had excess sharing that was weaker in beta out-of-frame sequences.

Points on this clonotype: What it binds is not known.

Each CDR3 protein is one row after TCRdb ran MiXCR on the 5' RACE reads. The sample carries 700,000 or so distinct CDR3 sequences, approximately 9% recorded once. V shed 1 base and J 4 bases; nucleotides not matched to a gene: 5. The CDR3 contains 17 residues. CDR1 is SGHDN, CDR2 FVKESK, per germline. Another study also made use of these data, one on yellow fever vaccine responses in identical twins.

This receptor was taken from a woman under 30 in good health. Sequencing was carried out using PBMCs. The chain couples TRBV14 to TRBJ2-5, with 14 positions matching TRBD2. The DNA for the CDR3 is TGTGCCAGCAGCCAAGTCCGGACTAGCGGGGGGCCAGAGACCCAGTACTTC. Translated: CASSQVRTSGGPETQYF.